The following is a T cell receptor (beta chain) sequence with its context. Antigen unknown. The T cells that were sequenced for TCR beta were CD8+ and CD4+ cells from blood. With 5 bases removed from V and 0 bases from J, the gap between germline ends came to 14 bases. CDR1 is SGHVS, CDR2 FQNEAQ, per germline. The CDR3 contains 16 residues. This record comes from a study of CD8 T cells in Susac syndrome. The authors reverse transcribed about 0.45 to 1 ug RNA with random hexamers. The method of amplification for TCR beta CDR3 was immunoSEQ multiplex PCR, covering 54 Vbeta and 13 Jbeta. MiXCR, run by TCRdb on the immunoSEQ multiplex PCR reads, gives a single entry per CDR3 protein. The repertoire holds some 180,000 distinct CDR3 sequences, around 94% seen once, with about 0.1% in the top ten. Study findings and constraints: The CD4+ T cell repertoires in Susac syndrome did not show any clonal expansion.

This TCR came from a human donor with Susac syndrome. Material: CD4+ T cells from PBMCs. The chain links TRBV7-8 to TRBJ2-1, with D perhaps matching TRBD2 (6 bases). CDR3 nucleotide sequence: TGTGCCAGCAGCCCGATCCGGGAGCTCTCCTACAATGAGCAGTTCTTC. Translating it yields CASSPIRELSYNEQFF.